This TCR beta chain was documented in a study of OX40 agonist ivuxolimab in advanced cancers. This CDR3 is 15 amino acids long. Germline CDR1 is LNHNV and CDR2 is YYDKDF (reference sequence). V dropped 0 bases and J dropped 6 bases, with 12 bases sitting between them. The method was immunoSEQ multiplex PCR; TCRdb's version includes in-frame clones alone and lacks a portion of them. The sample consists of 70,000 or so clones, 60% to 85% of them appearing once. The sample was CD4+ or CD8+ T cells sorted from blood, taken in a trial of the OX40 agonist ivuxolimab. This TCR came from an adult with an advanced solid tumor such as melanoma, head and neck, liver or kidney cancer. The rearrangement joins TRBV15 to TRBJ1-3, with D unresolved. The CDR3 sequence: CATSRDRSRSNTIYF. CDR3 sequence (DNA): TGTGCCACCAGCAGAGATCGAAGCAGATCAAACACCATATATTTT. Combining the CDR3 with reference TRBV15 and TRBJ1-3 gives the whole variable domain DAMVIQNPRYQVTQFGKPVTLSCSQTLNHNVMYWYQQKSSQAPKLLFHYYDKDFNNEADTPDNFQSRRPNTSFCFLDIRSPGLGDTAMYLCATSRDRSRSNTIYFGEGSWLTVV.